This T cell receptor beta chain was observed in a study of blood T cell repertoires in COVID-19. Study-level information: COVID-19 samples from acute and convalescent phases originated in the United States, Italy and Spain. T cells, B-cell-depleted T cells, or PBMCs provided the cDNA or gDNA that served as material.

Source study methods: For nucleated cells, counts were estimated from reference gene primer amplification. Libraries were prepared by immunoSEQ multiplex PCR; TCRdb keeps only in-frame clonotypes and omits some of them. From that table come the V and J calls and clone size; the DNA was used to work out D and trimming. This table holds some 15,000 clones, 83% found once. Germline assignment: CDR1 SQVTM and CDR2 ANQGSEA. V was trimmed by 4 bases and J by 3 bases, leaving 7 bases between them. The CDR3 runs to 11 residues. Sequencing used peripheral blood. The chain employs TRBV29-1 and TRBJ2-7; D gene unclear. This TCR derives from a woman in her sixties or seventies with acute or convalescent COVID-19. The CDR3 here is CSVVLSYEQYF. The CDR3 DNA sequence: TGCAGCGTTGTTCTCAGCTACGAGCAGTACTTC.